This TCR beta chain was retrieved from a study of Graves' ophthalmopathy and Graves' hyperthyroidism. Study-wide points: Most expanded clonotypes from thyroid (those above 0.001 frequency) were also found in blood.

RNA transcripts provided the template for amplifying TCR beta CDR3 regions. In the first round, RT-PCR was carried out with HTBI primers, and a multiplex PCR formed the second round. TCRdb independently ran MiXCR on the multiplex PCR reads; one entry per CDR3 protein. The data contain about 420,000 distinct CDR3 sequences, around 20% of them seen just once; the ten biggest clones take up 2.5% to 3.5%. Each hyperthyroidism patient was newly diagnosed, with under 2 months' duration, and aged 18 to 65. From germline, CDR1 is MNHNS and CDR2 SASEGT. Trimming shortened V by 7 bases and J by 0 bases, and 9 bases separated the two germline ends. The CDR3 runs to 14 residues. Concerning this clonotype: What it binds is unknown.

The rearrangement uses TRBV6-1 and TRBJ2-2; D is perhaps TRBD1 or TRBD2 (5 bases each). This sequence originates from a woman younger than 30 with stable Graves' hyperthyroidism. The sequenced sample consisted of peripheral blood. In nucleotides, the CDR3 is TGTGCCAGCAACGAGGGGACGAACACCGGGGAGCTGTTTTTT. It yields the protein CASNEGTNTGELFF.